These 25 T cell receptor beta chains originate from one sample sequenced in a study of shared clonotypes between healthy human individuals. TCRdb's table, derived via immunoSEQ multiplex PCR, lists solely in-frame clones and lacks some. The sample lists roughly 1 million clones; around four fifths were seen once. Source material: memory CD4+ T cells sorted from blood. Specified subset: CD45RA-negative fraction. The receptors derive from a young man in good health.

The V and J genes are TRBV9 and TRBJ1-2; a weak D match, TRBD1 (5 bases). CDR1 is SGDLS, CDR2 YYNGEE, per germline. The CDR3 sequence is 15 residues long. Trimming took off 0 bases at V and 5 bases at J, with 14 bases between the two ends. The CDR3 region has the DNA TGTGCCAGCAGCGTAGACGTTGGGGCGCGGTATGGCTACACCTTC. Its protein is CASSVDVGARYGYTF.

The chain combines TRBV7-9 with TRBJ2-3, with TRBD2 identical over 12 bases. V gave up 5 bases and J gave up 6 bases; unmatched junction bases: 9. This CDR3 is built from 16 residues. The germline gives CDR1 SEHNR, CDR2 FQNEAQ (reference sequence). The CDR3 nucleotides are TGTGCCAGCAGCGCTGGACTAGCGGGATATGGGGATACGCAGTATTTT. Translation: CASSAGLAGYGDTQYF.

This chain uses TRBV5-6 with TRBJ1-5; no clear D gene. The V end was cut by 3 bases, the J end by 1 base, with 8 bases between. This CDR3 contains 14 residues. CDR1 and CDR2 from the germline V gene are SGHDT and YYEEEE. The CDR3 sequence: CASSSIGSNQPQHF. CDR3 bases: TGTGCCAGCAGCTCCATCGGGAGCAATCAGCCCCAGCATTTT.

The chain employs TRBV25-1 and TRBJ2-7; D remains ambiguous. CDR3 length equals 13 residues. V was clipped by 1 base and J by 0 bases, with 4 bases between them. The germline V gene has CDR1 MGHDK and CDR2 SYGVNS. The CDR3 nucleotides read TGTGCCAGCAGTGAATCGGGCTCCTACGAGCAGTACTTC. This sequence encodes CASSESGSYEQYF.

The chain combines TRBV5-1 with TRBJ1-2, with TRBD1 matching 9 bases. The trim removed 5 bases at V and 4 bases at J, leaving 12 bases unmatched. Germline V gene data show CDR1 as SGHRS and CDR2 as YFSETQ. This CDR3 region has 16 residues. CDR3 DNA sequence: TGCGCCAGCAGAGACGGCCGGGACAGGGTTCTCTATGGCTACACCTTC. Its translation is CASRDGRDRVLYGYTF.

The V gene is TRBV29-1, the J gene TRBJ2-3; 8 bases are shared with TRBD2. Germline V gene lookup returns CDR1 SQVTM and CDR2 ANQGSEA. The CDR3 totals 13 residues. With 3 bases clipped from V and 5 bases from J, the junction kept 4 bases outside the gene matches. Written as DNA, the CDR3 is TGCAGCGTTGAGTCCAGCGGGAGAGATACGCAGTATTTT. Translating gives CSVESSGRDTQYF.

This clone was found once. A far bigger clonotype differs at one base, so this is likely a read error. Other DNA sequences from this sample encode an identical CDR3 as well. This chain uses TRBV5-4 with TRBJ2-7, with D maybe TRBD2 (6 bases). Per the germline V gene, CDR1 is SGHNT and CDR2 is YYREEE (reference sequence). The CDR3 is made up of 14 amino acids. Trimming left V 0 bases short and J 0 bases short, with 7 bases between. For the CDR3, the DNA is TGTGCCAGCAGCTTGGGCGGGAACTCCTACGAGCAGTACTTC. As protein: CASSLGGNSYEQYF. Drawing the rest from reference TRBV5-4 and TRBJ2-7, the complete variable domain is ETGVTQSPTHLIKTRGQQVTLRCSSQSGHNTVSWYQQALGQGPQFIFQYYREEENGRGNFPPRFSGLQFPNYSSELNVNALELDDSALYLCASSLGGNSYEQYFGPGTRLTVT.

A word on this clone: This specimen includes other DNA sequences encoding the same CDR3. The chain recombines TRBV7-6 with TRBJ2-2; D is unclear. Germline-derived CDR1 and CDR2 are SGHVS and FNYEAQ. CDR3 size: 12 residues. Trimming took off 5 bases at V and 2 bases at J, with 3 bases between the two ends. The CDR3 protein is CASSHNTGELFF. Here the CDR3 DNA reads TGTGCCAGCAGCCATAACACCGGGGAGCTGTTTTTT.

This chain uses TRBV4-1 with TRBJ2-3; D is uncertain. The CDR3 totals 13 residues. CDR1 and CDR2 from the germline V gene are MGHRA and YSYEKL. V was pared by 3 bases and J by 4 bases, with 8 bases between. This CDR3 reads CASSQRESDTQYF. Here the CDR3 DNA reads TGCGCCAGCAGCCAGCGAGAGTCAGATACGCAGTATTTT.

CDR3 DNA sequence: TGTGCCAGCAGCTTAATCTTCGGTGCAGATACGCAGTATTTT. Its translation is CASSLIFGADTQYF. The chain is built from TRBV7-3 and TRBJ2-3; D unclear. Trimming took off 1 base at V and 4 bases at J, with 9 bases between the two ends. The CDR3 is made up of 14 amino acids. The V gene's germline CDR1 is SGHTA and CDR2 FQGTGA.

The table lists this clone with a few counts. This chain links TRBV4-1 with TRBJ1-1, with D unresolved. CDR3 length: 13 amino acids. With 6 bases removed from V and 2 bases from J, the gap between germline ends came to 10 bases. Germline loops: CDR1 MGHRA, CDR2 YSYEKL. CDR3 DNA: TGCGCCAGCAGAGAAGGGCTAAACACTGAAGCTTTCTTT. This codes for CASREGLNTEAFF.

The chain carries TRBV30 and TRBJ2-2; TRBD1 matches at 9 bases. The CDR3 sequence is 14 residues long. The ends lost 1 base at V and 4 bases at J; junction bases unmatched: 1. The germline V gene encodes CDR1 GTSNPN and CDR2 SVGIG (reference sequence). The DNA of the CDR3 is TGTGCCTGGAGTGCGACAGGGGGCACCGGGGAGCTGTTTTTT. This translates into CAWSATGGTGELFF. The entire variable domain, with the rest obtained from reference TRBV30 and TRBJ2-2, is as follows: SQTIHQWPATLVQPVGSPLSLECTVEGTSNPNLYWYRQAAGRGLQLLFYSVGIGQISSEVPQNLSASRPQDRQFILSSKKLLLSDSGFYLCAWSATGGTGELFFGEGSRLTVL.

The rearrangement links TRBV6-1 to TRBJ1-5; D may be TRBD1 (5 bases). Per germline, CDR1 MNHNS and CDR2 SASEGT. The CDR3 totals 16 residues. V was cut by 4 bases and J by 6 bases, with 19 bases left in between. The CDR3 is CASSARIGAVLQPQHF. The CDR3 region has the DNA TGTGCCAGCAGTGCTCGGATTGGGGCAGTTCTTCAGCCCCAGCATTTT.

This chain uses TRBV6-5 with TRBJ1-2, with D perhaps matching TRBD1 (5 bases). The germline gives CDR1 MNHEY, CDR2 SVGAGI. Trimming removed 8 bases from V and 0 bases from J, with 10 bases in between. The CDR3 runs 13 residues. As DNA, the CDR3 is TGTGCCAGCGGGGCACGTTCTAACTATGGCTACACCTTC. It translates to CASGARSNYGYTF.

The DNA for the CDR3 is TGCGCCAGCAGCCTTGGGTGGCTAGCGGGAGGGTACAATGAGCAGTTCTTC. This translates into CASSLGWLAGGYNEQFF. The gene calls are TRBV5-1 and TRBJ2-1, with 12 bases fitting TRBD2. The CDR3 is made up of 17 amino acids. Unmatched junction bases numbered 9, after V lost 4 bases and J lost 4 bases. CDR1 is SGHRS, CDR2 YFSETQ, per germline.

Notes on this clone: The same CDR3 also results from other DNA sequences found in this sample. The V call is TRBV5-1, the J call TRBJ1-2; 7 bases match TRBD1. The junction had 2 bases not matched to a gene; V was cut back by 4 bases and J by 2 bases. The CDR3 runs 13 residues. Germline CDR1 and CDR2: SGHRS and YFSETQ. CDR3 sequence reads: CASSPDRNYGYTF. CDR3 bases: TGCGCCAGCAGCCCGGACAGGAACTATGGCTACACCTTC.

Only a few counts were recorded for this clone. This chain joins TRBV5-6 and TRBJ1-1; 7 bases are a match to TRBD1. The CDR3 sequence is 11 residues long. With V trimmed by 4 bases and J by 11 bases, 5 bases remained unmatched. Germline CDR1 is SGHDT and CDR2 is YYEEEE. This CDR3 is CASSGGTAAFF. As DNA, the CDR3 is TGTGCCAGCAGCGGGGGGACAGCCGCTTTCTTT.

This clone was seen a handful of times. The chain uses TRBV10-3 and TRBJ2-6; no reliable D call. CDR3 length equals 14 residues. CDR1 and CDR2 (germline): ENHRY, SYGVKD. Trimming pared 0 bases from V and 6 bases from J, leaving 6 bases between. The CDR3 loop reads CAISESHPANVLTF. The CDR3, as DNA: TGTGCCATCAGTGAGTCTCATCCGGCCAACGTCCTGACTTTC.

This chain uses TRBV5-1 with TRBJ2-3, with 13 bases aligning to TRBD2. J was trimmed by 4 bases and V by 4 bases; bases with no gene match: 9. The CDR3 has 17 amino acids. The germline V gene has CDR1 SGHRS and CDR2 YFSETQ. The CDR3 sequence is CASSMTSGGQGSDTQYF. CDR3 nucleotides: TGCGCCAGCAGCATGACTAGCGGGGGGCAAGGCTCAGATACGCAGTATTTT.

The chain joins TRBV6-1 to TRBJ2-7; D is unclear. Germline V lookup: CDR1 MNHNS, CDR2 SASEGT. The CDR3 has 14 amino acids. V lost 2 bases, J lost 1 base, and 9 bases lay in between. The CDR3 here is CASSELGSSYEQYF. The CDR3 nucleotides read TGTGCCAGCAGTGAATTGGGGTCGTCCTACGAGCAGTACTTC.

This clone has only one observation. This specimen includes other DNA sequences encoding the same CDR3. CDR3: CAWAGTGVNTEAFF. The CDR3, as DNA: TGTGCCTGGGCCGGGACAGGGGTGAACACTGAAGCTTTCTTT. The chain uses TRBV30 and TRBJ1-1, with TRBD1 identical over 10 bases. V lost 5 bases to trimming and J lost 0 bases; unmatched junction nucleotides: 3. CDR3 length: 14 amino acids. Per the germline V gene, CDR1 is GTSNPN and CDR2 is SVGIG (reference sequence).

This sequence joins TRBV6-1 and TRBJ2-7, with D possibly being TRBD2 (5 bases). The germline V and J ends were trimmed by 2 bases and 6 bases, with 11 bases remaining between them. This CDR3 comprises 13 residues. Germline V CDR1 and CDR2: MNHNS, SASEGT. The DNA for the CDR3 is TGTGCCAGCAGTGAATTTCGGGGTGGCGAGCAGTACTTC. It specifies CASSEFRGGEQYF.

The chain joins TRBV7-3 to TRBJ2-7, with 7 bases aligning to TRBD2. Germline trimming cut 5 bases from V and 7 bases from J; bases unmatched to any gene: 14. The CDR3 runs to 15 residues. CDR1 and CDR2 (germline): SGHTA, FQGTGA. The CDR3 coding sequence is TGTGCCAGCAGCGACACCGCGGGGGTCGGGGGAGAGCAGTACTTC. Amino acid sequence: CASSDTAGVGGEQYF.

The chain uses TRBV11-2 and TRBJ2-1; D may be TRBD2 (5 bases). Germline V gene sequence: CDR1 SGHAT, CDR2 FQNNGV. V was trimmed by 5 bases and J by 6 bases, leaving 23 bases between them. This CDR3 spans 17 amino acids. The chain's CDR3 is CASSPTSGTRSFNEQFF. CDR3 in DNA: TGTGCCAGCAGCCCCACCAGTGGCACTAGGAGTTTCAATGAGCAGTTCTTC.

This sequence joins TRBV6-1 and TRBJ1-2; 9 bases agree with TRBD1. Germline trimming cut 5 bases from V and 7 bases from J; bases unmatched to any gene: 8. CDR1 MNHNS and CDR2 SASEGT come from the germline V gene. The CDR3 has 14 residues. CDR3 bases: TGTGCCAGCAGTCCCGGGACAGGGTTACGTGGCTACACCTTC. Encoded protein: CASSPGTGLRGYTF.